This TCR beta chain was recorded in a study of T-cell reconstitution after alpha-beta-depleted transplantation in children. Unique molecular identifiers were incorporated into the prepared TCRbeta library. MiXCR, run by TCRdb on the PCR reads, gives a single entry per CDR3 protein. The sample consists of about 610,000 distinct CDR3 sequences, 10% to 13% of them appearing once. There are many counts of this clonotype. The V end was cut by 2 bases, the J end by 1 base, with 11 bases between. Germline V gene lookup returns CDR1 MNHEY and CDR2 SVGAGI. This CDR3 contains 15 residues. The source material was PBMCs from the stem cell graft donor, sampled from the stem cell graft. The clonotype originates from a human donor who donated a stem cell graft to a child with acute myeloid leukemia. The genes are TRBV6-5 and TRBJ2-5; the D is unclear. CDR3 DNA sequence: TGTGCCAGCAGTTACCTGGTCGGTAGCCAAGAGACCCAGTACTTC. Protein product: CASSYLVGSQETQYF.